The 14 T cell receptor beta chains reported below all come from one sample, sequenced in a study of T-cell memory formation after mild COVID-19. A single record per CDR3 protein comes from TCRdb applying MiXCR to the 5' RACE reads. Of more than 200,000 distinct CDR3 sequences listed, 16% were seen once; the top ten hold around 3.7%. The sequenced sample consisted of PBMCs or a T cell subset sorted from them (not recorded which). These receptor sequences come from a young man who had mild COVID-19 (a few samples of this study predate the infection). Cell type and time point are not known.

CDR3 DNA: TGTGCCAGCAGTTCGGGGGCCTCCTACGAGCAGTACTTC. Its translation: CASSSGASYEQYF. V is TRBV6-6 and J is TRBJ2-7; tentatively, D is TRBD1 or TRBD2 (6 bases each). The CDR3 has 13 residues. Germline assignment: CDR1 MNHNY and CDR2 SVGAGI (reference sequence). Trimming removed 4 bases from V and 0 bases from J, with 7 bases in between.

The chain carries TRBV4-1 and TRBJ1-1; 10 nucleotides line up with TRBD1. The CDR3 has 16 residues. The trim removed 6 bases at V and 5 bases at J, leaving 12 bases unmatched. Germline lookup yields CDR1 MGHRA and CDR2 YSYEKL. CDR3 protein: CASSLFLGTGETEAFF. Here the CDR3 DNA reads TGCGCCAGCAGTCTATTTCTAGGGACAGGGGAAACTGAAGCTTTCTTT.

In its sample, this clonotype was seen a few times. V usage is TRBV9 and J usage is TRBJ1-1; D possibly corresponds to TRBD1 (5 bases). The CDR3 contains 14 residues. The germline gives CDR1 SGDLS, CDR2 YYNGEE. The V gene lost 0 bases and the J gene lost 4 bases, with 10 bases spanning the gap. CDR3 protein: CASSVGGPGTEAFF. The DNA for the CDR3 is TGTGCCAGCAGCGTAGGGGGCCCGGGCACTGAAGCTTTCTTT.

Ten or more counts support this clonotype. The J gene is TRBJ1-2, the V gene TRBV6-5; the match to TRBD1 covers 7 bases. The V gene's germline CDR1 is MNHEY and CDR2 SVGAGI. The CDR3 runs 14 residues. The V gene end was trimmed by 2 bases and the J gene end by 9 bases; junction bases not matched to a gene: 9. The CDR3 loop is CASSYDQGVQSYTF. The CDR3 nucleotides are TGTGCCAGCAGTTACGATCAGGGGGTTCAAAGCTACACCTTC.

The rearrangement links TRBV9 to TRBJ1-1; no firm D call. Trimming left V 0 bases short and J 0 bases short, with 6 bases between. The CDR3 has 14 residues. The V gene's germline CDR1 is SGDLS and CDR2 YYNGEE. DNA of the CDR3: TGTGCCAGCAGCGTAGACATCATGAACACTGAAGCTTTCTTT. Encoded protein: CASSVDIMNTEAFF.

The genes are TRBV5-1 and TRBJ2-5, with TRBD2 identical over 8 bases. Germline assignment: CDR1 SGHRS and CDR2 YFSETQ. The junction had 6 bases not matched to a gene; V was cut back by 0 bases and J by 5 bases. CDR3 length: 15 residues. CDR3 in amino acids: CASSLDPGGRETQYF. The CDR3 bases are TGCGCCAGCAGCTTGGATCCGGGGGGGCGGGAGACCCAGTACTTC.

The chain employs TRBV20-1 and TRBJ2-1, with 10 bases identical to TRBD2. Germline-derived CDR1 and CDR2 are DFQATT and SNEGSKA (reference sequence). This CDR3 contains 15 residues. The V segment lost 3 bases and the J segment 2 bases; nucleotides outside the gene matches: 4. The CDR3 spells CSARIAGGPYNEQFF. In nucleotides, the CDR3 is TGCAGTGCTAGGATAGCGGGGGGTCCCTACAATGAGCAGTTCTTC.

This clonotype was seen a few times. CDR3 nucleotides: TGCGCCAGCAGCCAAGAGCTGGACGAGGGAATAGGGTACCAAGAGACCCAGTACTTC. Amino acids: CASSQELDEGIGYQETQYF. V gene TRBV4-3 combines with J gene TRBJ2-5, with D tentatively TRBD2 (5 bases). The V end lost 0 bases, the J end lost 0 bases, and 20 bases lay between the germline ends. Germline V lookup: CDR1 LGHNA, CDR2 YSLEER. CDR3 length equals 19 residues.

CDR3 residues: CSALSLGELFF. As DNA, the CDR3 is TGCAGTGCACTCTCACTCGGGGAGCTGTTTTTT. J is TRBJ2-2 and V is TRBV20-1, with unresolved D. V was cut by 6 bases and J by 7 bases, with 9 bases left in between. There are 11 residues in the CDR3. The germline V gene encodes CDR1 DFQATT and CDR2 SNEGSKA (reference sequence).

There are a few counts of this clonotype. The CDR3 sequence is CASSTQGGSLYEQYF. CDR3 in DNA: TGTGCCAGCAGCACCCAGGGCGGTAGCCTATACGAGCAGTACTTC. The chain has TRBV7-2 and TRBJ2-7; TRBD1 is a possible D gene (5 bases). Trimming removed 5 bases from V and 4 bases from J, with 18 bases in between. The CDR3 length is 15 residues. Germline V CDR1 and CDR2: SGHTA, FQGNSA.

This clonotype has at least ten counts. The gene calls are TRBV24-1 and TRBJ1-2; no reliable D call. The V end lost 3 bases, the J end lost 7 bases, and 14 bases lay between the germline ends. Germline V CDR1 and CDR2: KGHDR, SFDVKD. The CDR3 contains 14 residues. The CDR3 bases are TGTGCCACCAGTGATCCTCCCGCGTCCCGTGGCTACACCTTC. This sequence encodes CATSDPPASRGYTF.

This clonotype was observed a handful of times. This chain connects TRBV5-1 to TRBJ2-6, with TRBD1 as a possible D gene (5 bases). CDR3 length: 17 amino acids. Trimming removed 4 bases at V and 2 bases at J, with 16 bases between. CDR1 is SGHRS and CDR2 is YFSETQ in the germline V gene. The CDR3 sequence is CASSRSRVLTGANVLTF. CDR3 DNA: TGCGCCAGCAGCCGATCCAGGGTCCTGACTGGGGCCAACGTCCTGACTTTC.

The rearrangement joins TRBV5-1 to TRBJ1-2, with 8 nucleotides matching TRBD1. Germline trimming cut 4 bases from V and 8 bases from J; bases unmatched to any gene: 10. The CDR3 sequence is 14 residues long. From germline, CDR1 is SGHRS and CDR2 YFSETQ. In DNA form, the CDR3 reads TGCGCCAGCAGCCCGACTCGGACAGGGTTAGGCTACACCTTC. It translates to CASSPTRTGLGYTF.

The chain has TRBV28 and TRBJ2-5; D uncertain. V was cut by 1 base and J by 3 bases, with 3 bases left in between. The CDR3 loop spans 12 amino acids. Germline-derived CDR1 and CDR2 are MDHEN and SYDVKM. This CDR3 reads CASSLLEETQYF. CDR3 in DNA: TGTGCCAGCAGTTTATTGGAAGAGACCCAGTACTTC.